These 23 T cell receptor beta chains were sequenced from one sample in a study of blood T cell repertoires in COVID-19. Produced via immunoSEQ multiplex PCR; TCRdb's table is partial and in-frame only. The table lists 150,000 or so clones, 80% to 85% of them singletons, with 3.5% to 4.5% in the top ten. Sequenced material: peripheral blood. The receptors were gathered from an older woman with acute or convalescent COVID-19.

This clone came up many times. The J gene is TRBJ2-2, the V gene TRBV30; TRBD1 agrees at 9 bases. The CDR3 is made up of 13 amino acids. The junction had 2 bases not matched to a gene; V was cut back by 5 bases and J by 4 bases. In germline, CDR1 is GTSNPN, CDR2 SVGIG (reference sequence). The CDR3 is CAWDRGGTGELFF. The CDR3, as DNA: TGTGCCTGGGACAGGGGGGGCACCGGGGAGCTGTTTTTT. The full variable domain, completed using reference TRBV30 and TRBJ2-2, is SQTIHQWPATLVQPVGSPLSLECTVEGTSNPNLYWYRQAAGRGLQLLFYSVGIGQISSEVPQNLSASRPQDRQFILSSKKLLLSDSGFYLCAWDRGGTGELFFGEGSRLTVL.

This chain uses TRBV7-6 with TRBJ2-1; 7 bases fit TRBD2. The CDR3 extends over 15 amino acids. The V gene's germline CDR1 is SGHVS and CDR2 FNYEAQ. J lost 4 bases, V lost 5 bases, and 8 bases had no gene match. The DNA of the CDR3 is TGTGCCAGCAGCCGTTTGCGGGGACTATACAATGAGCAGTTCTTC. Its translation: CASSRLRGLYNEQFF.

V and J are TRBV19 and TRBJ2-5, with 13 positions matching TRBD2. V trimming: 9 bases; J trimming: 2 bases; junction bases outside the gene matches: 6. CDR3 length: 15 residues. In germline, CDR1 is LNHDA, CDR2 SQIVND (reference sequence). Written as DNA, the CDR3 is TGTGCCAGCGGGACTAGCGGGGCTATACAAGAGACCCAGTACTTC. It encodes CASGTSGAIQETQYF.

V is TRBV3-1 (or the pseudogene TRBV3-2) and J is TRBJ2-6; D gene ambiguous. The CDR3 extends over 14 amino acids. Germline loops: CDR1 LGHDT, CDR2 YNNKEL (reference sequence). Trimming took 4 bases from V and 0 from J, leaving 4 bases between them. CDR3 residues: CASSPSSGANVLTF. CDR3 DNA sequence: TGTGCCAGCAGCCCATCCTCTGGGGCCAACGTCCTGACTTTC.

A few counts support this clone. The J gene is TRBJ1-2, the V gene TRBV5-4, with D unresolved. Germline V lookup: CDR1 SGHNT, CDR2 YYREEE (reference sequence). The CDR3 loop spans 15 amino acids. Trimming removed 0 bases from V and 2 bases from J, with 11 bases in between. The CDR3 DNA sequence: TGTGCCAGCAGCTTGGGAGGCGGGGTGAACTATGGCTACACCTTC. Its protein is CASSLGGGVNYGYTF.

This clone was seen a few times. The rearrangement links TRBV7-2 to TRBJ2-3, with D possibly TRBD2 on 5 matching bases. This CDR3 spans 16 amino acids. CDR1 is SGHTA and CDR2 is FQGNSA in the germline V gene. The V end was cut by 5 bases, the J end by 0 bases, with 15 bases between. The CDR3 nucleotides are TGTGCCAGCAGCCCATCCCTGGGGAGAAGCACAGATACGCAGTATTTT. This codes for CASSPSLGRSTDTQYF.

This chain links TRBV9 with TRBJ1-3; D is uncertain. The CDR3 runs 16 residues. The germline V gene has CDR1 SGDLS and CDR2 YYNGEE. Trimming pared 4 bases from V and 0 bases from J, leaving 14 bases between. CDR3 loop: CASSPPAGHSGNTIYF. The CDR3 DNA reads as TGTGCCAGCAGCCCCCCGGCAGGCCACTCTGGAAACACCATATATTTT. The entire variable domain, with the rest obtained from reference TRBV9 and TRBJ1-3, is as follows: DSGVTQTPKHLITATGQRVTLRCSPRSGDLSVYWYQQSLDQGLQFLIQYYNGEERAKGNILERFSAQQFPDLHSELNLSSLELGDSALYFCASSPPAGHSGNTIYFGEGSWLTVV.

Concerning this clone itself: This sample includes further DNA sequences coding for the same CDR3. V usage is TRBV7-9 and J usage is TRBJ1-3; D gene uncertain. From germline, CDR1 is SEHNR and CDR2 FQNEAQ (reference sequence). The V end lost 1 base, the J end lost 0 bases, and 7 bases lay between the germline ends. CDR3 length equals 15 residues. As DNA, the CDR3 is TGTGCCAGCAGCTTAGGGGCAGCCTCTGGAAACACCATATATTTT. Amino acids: CASSLGAASGNTIYF.

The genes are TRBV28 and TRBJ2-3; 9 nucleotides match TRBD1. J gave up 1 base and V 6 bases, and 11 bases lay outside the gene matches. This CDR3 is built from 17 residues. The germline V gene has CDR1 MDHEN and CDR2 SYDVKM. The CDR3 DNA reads TGTGCCAGCAGACCCGCACAGGGGGCATGGCGCACAGATACGCAGTATTTT. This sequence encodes CASRPAQGAWRTDTQYF. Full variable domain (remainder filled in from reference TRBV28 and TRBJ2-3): DVKVTQSSRYLVKRTGEKVFLECVQDMDHENMFWYRQDPGLGLRLIYFSYDVKMKEKGDIPEGYSVSREKKERFSLILESASTNQTSMYLCASRPAQGAWRTDTQYFGPGTRLTVL.

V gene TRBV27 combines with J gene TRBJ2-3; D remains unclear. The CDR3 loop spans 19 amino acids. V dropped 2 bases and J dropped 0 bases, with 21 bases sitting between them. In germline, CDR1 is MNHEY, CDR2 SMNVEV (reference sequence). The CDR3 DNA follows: TGTGCCAGCAGTTTAATTCGTGGCGGATACTTTCCTAGCACAGATACGCAGTATTTT. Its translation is CASSLIRGGYFPSTDTQYF.

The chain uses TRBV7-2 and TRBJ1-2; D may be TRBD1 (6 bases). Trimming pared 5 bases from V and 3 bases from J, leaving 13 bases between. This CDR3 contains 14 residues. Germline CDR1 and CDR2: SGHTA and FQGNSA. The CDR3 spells CASSALGQYYGYTF. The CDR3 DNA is TGTGCCAGCAGCGCGCTTGGACAGTACTATGGCTACACCTTC.

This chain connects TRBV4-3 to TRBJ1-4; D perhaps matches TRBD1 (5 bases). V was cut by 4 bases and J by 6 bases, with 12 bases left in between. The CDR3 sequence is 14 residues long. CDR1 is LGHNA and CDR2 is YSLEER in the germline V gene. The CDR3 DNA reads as TGCGCCAGCAGCCCCATAGGAGGGGATGAAAAACTGTTTTTT. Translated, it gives CASSPIGGDEKLFF.

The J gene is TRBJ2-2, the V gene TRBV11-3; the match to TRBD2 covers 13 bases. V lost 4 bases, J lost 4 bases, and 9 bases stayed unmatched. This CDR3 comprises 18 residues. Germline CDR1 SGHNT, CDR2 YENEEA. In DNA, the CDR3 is TGTGCCAGCAGCTCTCCGACTAGCGGGAGGAGCGGCACCGGGGAGCTGTTTTTT. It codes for CASSSPTSGRSGTGELFF.

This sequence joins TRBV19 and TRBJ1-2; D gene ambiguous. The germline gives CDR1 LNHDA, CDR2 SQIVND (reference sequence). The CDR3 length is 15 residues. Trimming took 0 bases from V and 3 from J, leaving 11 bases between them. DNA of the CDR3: TGTGCCAGTAGTATAGATTGGGTCGCGGACTATGGCTACACCTTC. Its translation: CASSIDWVADYGYTF.

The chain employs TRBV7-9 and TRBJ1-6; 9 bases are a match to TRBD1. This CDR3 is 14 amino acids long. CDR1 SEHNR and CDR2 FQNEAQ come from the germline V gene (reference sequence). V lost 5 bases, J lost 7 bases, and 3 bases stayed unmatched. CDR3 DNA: TGTGCCAGCAGCGCGACAGGGGGAAATTCACCCCTCCACTTT. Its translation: CASSATGGNSPLHF.

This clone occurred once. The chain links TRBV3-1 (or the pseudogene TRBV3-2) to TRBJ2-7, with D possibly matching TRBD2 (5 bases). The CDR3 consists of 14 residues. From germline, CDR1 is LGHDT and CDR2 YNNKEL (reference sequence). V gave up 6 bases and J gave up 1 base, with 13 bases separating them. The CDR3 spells CASRRERHSYEQYF. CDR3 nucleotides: TGTGCCAGCAGAAGGGAGCGACATTCCTACGAGCAGTACTTC.

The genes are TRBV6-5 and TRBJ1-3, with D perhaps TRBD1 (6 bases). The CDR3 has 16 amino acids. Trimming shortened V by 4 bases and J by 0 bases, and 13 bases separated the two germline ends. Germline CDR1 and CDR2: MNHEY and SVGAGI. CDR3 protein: CASSSQGQLSGNTIYF. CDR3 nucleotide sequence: TGTGCCAGCAGTTCCCAAGGACAGCTCTCTGGAAACACCATATATTTT.

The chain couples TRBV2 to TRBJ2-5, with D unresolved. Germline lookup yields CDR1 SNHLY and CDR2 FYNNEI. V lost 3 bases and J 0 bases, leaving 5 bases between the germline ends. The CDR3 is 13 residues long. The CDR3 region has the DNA TGTGCCAGCAGTGATGCTAACCAAGAGACCCAGTACTTC. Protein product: CASSDANQETQYF.

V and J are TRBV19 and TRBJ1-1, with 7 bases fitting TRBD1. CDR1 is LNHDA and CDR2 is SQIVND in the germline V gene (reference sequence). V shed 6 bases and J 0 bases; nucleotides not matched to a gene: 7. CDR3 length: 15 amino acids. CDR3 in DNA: TGTGCCAGTAGGGTGACAGGGACGATGAACACTGAAGCTTTCTTT. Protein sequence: CASRVTGTMNTEAFF.

CDR3 sequence reads: CAVTTGYTIRGRKDGYTF. The CDR3 DNA reads TGTGCCGTCACCACAGGGTATACAATCAGGGGGCGTAAGGACGGCTACACCTTC. The J gene is TRBJ1-2, the V gene TRBV28; TRBD1 matches at 8 bases. The CDR3 is 18 amino acids. V lost 11 bases and J lost 8; bases outside the gene matches: 28. CDR1 is MDHEN, CDR2 SYDVKM, per germline.

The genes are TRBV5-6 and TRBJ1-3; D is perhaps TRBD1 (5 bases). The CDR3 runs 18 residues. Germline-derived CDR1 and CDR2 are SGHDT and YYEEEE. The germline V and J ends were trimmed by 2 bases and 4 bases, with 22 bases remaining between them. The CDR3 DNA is TGTGCCAGCAGCTTAGTTACGGGACTCTCAAGGGTCGGAAACACCATATATTTT. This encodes CASSLVTGLSRVGNTIYF.

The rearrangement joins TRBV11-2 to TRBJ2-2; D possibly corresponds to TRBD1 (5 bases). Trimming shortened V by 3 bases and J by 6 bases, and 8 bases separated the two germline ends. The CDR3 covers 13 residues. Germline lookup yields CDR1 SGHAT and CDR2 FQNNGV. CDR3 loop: CASSFLGAGELFF. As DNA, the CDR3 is TGTGCCAGCAGCTTCCTAGGGGCCGGGGAGCTGTTTTTT.

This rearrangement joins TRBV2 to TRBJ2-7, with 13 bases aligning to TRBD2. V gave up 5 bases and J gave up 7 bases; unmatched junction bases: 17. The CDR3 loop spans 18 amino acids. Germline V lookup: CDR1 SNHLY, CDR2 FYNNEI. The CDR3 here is CASSTPRNRTSGRGEQYF. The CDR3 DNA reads TGTGCCAGCAGTACCCCACGGAACCGGACTAGCGGGAGAGGGGAGCAGTACTTC.